This T cell receptor beta chain is from a study of OX40 agonist ivuxolimab in advanced cancers. Trimming shortened V by 2 bases and J by 7 bases, and 3 bases separated the two germline ends. The length of the CDR3 is 12 residues. Germline CDR1 is MNHEY and CDR2 is SVGAGI. The table came from immunoSEQ multiplex PCR; TCRdb's copy has only in-frame clones and leaves some out. The sample contains tens of thousands of clones, about 81% of which appear only once. This clone was recorded a few times. This material consisted of CD4+ or CD8+ T cells sorted from blood, taken in a trial of the OX40 agonist ivuxolimab. This receptor was identified in an adult with an advanced solid tumor such as melanoma, head and neck, liver or kidney cancer. The chain carries TRBV6-5 and TRBJ1-6; D ambiguous. CDR3 sequence reads: CASSYRNSPLHF. CDR3 sequence (DNA): TGTGCCAGCAGTTACAGGAATTCACCCCTCCACTTT.